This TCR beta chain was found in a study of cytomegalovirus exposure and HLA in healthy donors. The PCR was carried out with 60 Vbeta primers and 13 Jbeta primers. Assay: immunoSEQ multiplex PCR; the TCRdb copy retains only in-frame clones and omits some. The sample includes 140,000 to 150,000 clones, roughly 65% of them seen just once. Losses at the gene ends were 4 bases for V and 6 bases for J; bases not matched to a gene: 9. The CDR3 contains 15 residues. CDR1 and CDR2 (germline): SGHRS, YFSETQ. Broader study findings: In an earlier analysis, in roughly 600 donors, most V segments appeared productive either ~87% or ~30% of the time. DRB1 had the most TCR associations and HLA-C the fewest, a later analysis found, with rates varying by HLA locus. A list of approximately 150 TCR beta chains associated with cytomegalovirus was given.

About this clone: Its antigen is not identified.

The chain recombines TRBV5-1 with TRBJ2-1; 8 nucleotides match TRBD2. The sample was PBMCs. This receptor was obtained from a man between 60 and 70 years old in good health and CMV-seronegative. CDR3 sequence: CASSLTAGVVNEQFF. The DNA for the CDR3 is TGCGCCAGCAGCCTCACAGCGGGAGTCGTCAATGAGCAGTTCTTC.